The 26 T cell receptor beta chains reported below all come from one sample, sequenced in a study of identical twins. TCRdb reanalysed the 5' RACE reads using MiXCR and keeps one entry per CDR3 protein. The table has 1.5 million to 2 million distinct CDR3 sequences, under 35% seen once. The sequencing input was cord blood. These receptors originate from a newborn girl in good health.

This clonotype was counted a few times. The V call is TRBV7-8, the J call TRBJ2-1, with 9 bases aligning to TRBD2. CDR1 and CDR2 from the germline V gene are SGHVS and FQNEAQ. Unmatched junction bases numbered 8, after V lost 5 bases and J lost 6 bases. This CDR3 spans 15 amino acids. CDR3 amino acids: CASSPDSGSVNEQFF. CDR3 bases: TGTGCCAGCAGCCCCGATAGCGGGAGTGTCAATGAGCAGTTCTTC.

This clonotype showed up just a few times. This rearrangement joins TRBV6-1 to TRBJ1-4; D unclear. Germline CDR1 MNHNS, CDR2 SASEGT. CDR3 length: 12 amino acids. V was clipped by 9 bases and J by 4 bases, with 9 bases between them. The CDR3 loop reads CASSGINEKLFF. CDR3 DNA sequence: TGTGCCAGTTCGGGGATTAATGAAAAACTGTTTTTT.

The genes are TRBV25-1 and TRBJ2-5, with a weak D call TRBD1 (5 bases). The germline V and J ends were trimmed by 2 bases and 4 bases, with 11 bases remaining between them. CDR1 is MGHDK, CDR2 SYGVNS, per germline. The CDR3 is made up of 14 amino acids. The CDR3 reads CASSESRGGETQYF. CDR3 in DNA: TGTGCCAGCAGTGAAAGTAGGGGCGGAGAGACCCAGTACTTC.

In nucleotides, the CDR3 is TGCAGTGCTAGAGATGAGGGGCAGGAGTATTCACCCCTCCACTTT. It codes for CSARDEGQEYSPLHF. The chain has TRBV20-1 and TRBJ1-6; the D gene is possibly TRBD1 (5 bases). CDR1 and CDR2 (germline): DFQATT, SNEGSKA (reference sequence). With 0 bases removed from V and 8 bases from J, the gap between germline ends came to 14 bases. The CDR3 is 15 amino acids.

This clonotype was seen a handful of times. The chain couples TRBV14 to TRBJ1-2; possibly TRBD1 for D (5 bases). Germline CDR1 and CDR2: SGHDN and FVKESK. V dropped 5 bases and J dropped 4 bases, with 11 bases sitting between them. CDR3 size: 13 residues. The CDR3 sequence is CASSSGHPYGYTF. The CDR3 coding sequence is TGTGCCAGCAGCTCCGGACACCCCTATGGCTACACCTTC.

This clonotype was found a few times. The V gene is TRBV27, the J gene TRBJ1-4; possible D gene TRBD1, 6 bases. V lost 6 bases and J 3 bases, leaving 11 bases between the germline ends. CDR3 length equals 14 residues. Germline CDR1 and CDR2: MNHEY and SMNVEV (reference sequence). For the CDR3, the DNA is TGTGCCAGCAGGAAACAGGGTTCTAATGAAAAACTGTTTTTT. Amino acid sequence: CASRKQGSNEKLFF.

The chain carries TRBV20-1 and TRBJ2-1, with TRBD2 identical over 10 bases. Germline CDR1 is DFQATT and CDR2 is SNEGSKA (reference sequence). The junction had 12 bases not matched to a gene; V was cut back by 3 bases and J by 7 bases. The CDR3 length is 16 residues. The CDR3 protein is CSASPAGGPMGNEQFF. The CDR3 DNA reads as TGCAGTGCTAGCCCAGCGGGAGGGCCAATGGGAAATGAGCAGTTCTTC.

The chain employs TRBV24-1 and TRBJ2-3; 9 bases agree with TRBD2. Germline loops: CDR1 KGHDR, CDR2 SFDVKD. The V gene end was trimmed by 3 bases and the J gene end by 4 bases; junction bases not matched to a gene: 10. This CDR3 has 17 amino acids. The CDR3 region is CATSDALAGNGPDTQYF. CDR3 nucleotide sequence: TGTGCCACCAGTGATGCCCTAGCGGGGAATGGTCCAGATACGCAGTATTTT.

This chain uses TRBV20-1 with TRBJ2-7, with 13 bases aligning to TRBD2. The CDR3 contains 16 residues. The trim removed 2 bases at V and 1 base at J, leaving 5 bases unmatched. Looked up from germline, CDR1 is DFQATT and CDR2 is SNEGSKA (reference sequence). The CDR3 coding sequence is TGCAGTGCTAGAAAAGGACTAGCGGGGGTTTCCTACGAGCAGTACTTC. Protein: CSARKGLAGVSYEQYF.

CDR3 DNA sequence: TGTGCCAGCGCGGGGATTAGCCAGTACTTC. It encodes CASAGISQYF. This rearrangement joins TRBV28 to TRBJ2-7; tentative D call: TRBD2 (6 bases). Germline lookup yields CDR1 MDHEN and CDR2 SYDVKM. The CDR3 has 10 amino acids. Between the trimmed V and J ends, which lost 8 bases and 10 bases, there was a span of 12 bases.

Points on this clonotype: Just one base apart from a much larger clone, this may be a read error. This chain links TRBV29-1 with TRBJ2-7; 10 bases agree with TRBD1. From germline, CDR1 is SQVTM and CDR2 ANQGSEA. The CDR3 extends over 16 amino acids. In DNA form, the CDR3 reads TGCAGCGTTGTGCCTGTTATCCGGGACAGGGGTTACGAGCACTACTTC. As protein: CSVVPVIRDRGYEHYF.

In this sample, this clonotype turned up a few times. This sequence joins TRBV24-1 and TRBJ2-6; 7 nucleotides agree with TRBD1. The CDR3 is 16 amino acids. The junction had 1 base not matched to a gene; V was cut back by 3 bases and J by 0 bases. CDR1 KGHDR and CDR2 SFDVKD come from the germline V gene. In DNA, the CDR3 is TGTGCCACCAGTGATCGGGACAGCTCTGGGGCCAACGTCCTGACTTTC. It translates to CATSDRDSSGANVLTF.

This chain joins TRBV6-2 or TRBV6-3 and TRBJ2-3; D might be TRBD2 (6 bases). Germline CDR1 and CDR2: MNHEY and SVGEGT. The CDR3 runs 15 residues. Between the trimmed V and J ends, which lost 2 bases and 2 bases, there was a span of 11 bases. This CDR3 reads CASSYGASVTDTQYF. DNA for the CDR3: TGTGCCAGCAGTTACGGGGCTAGCGTCACAGATACGCAGTATTTT.

V and J are TRBV25-1 and TRBJ2-2; possibly TRBD1 for D (5 bases). The CDR3 has 14 residues. Germline V gene data show CDR1 as MGHDK and CDR2 as SYGVNS. V shed 5 bases and J shed 7 bases, with 14 bases lying between them. CDR3 region: CASSRRQGGGELFF. CDR3 coding DNA: TGTGCCAGCAGTCGGCGGCAGGGCGGCGGGGAGCTGTTTTTT.

The DNA of the CDR3 is TGCGCCCCCCTCTCGGGGGGATATAGCAATCAGCCCCAGCATTTT. Protein sequence: CAPLSGGYSNQPQHF. The chain employs TRBV5-1 and TRBJ1-5; possible D gene TRBD1, 5 bases. This CDR3 is built from 15 residues. Per germline, CDR1 SGHRS and CDR2 YFSETQ. V dropped 10 bases and J dropped 0 bases, with 17 bases sitting between them.

The chain couples TRBV3-1 to TRBJ1-1; maybe TRBD1 (5 bases). The CDR3 consists of 14 residues. V lost 3 bases and J 3 bases, leaving 11 bases between the germline ends. Germline lookup yields CDR1 LGHDT and CDR2 YNNKEL (reference sequence). CDR3 region: CASSQSRGDTEAFF. The CDR3 DNA sequence: TGTGCCAGCAGCCAGTCCCGGGGGGACACTGAAGCTTTCTTT.

In this sample, this clonotype turned up a few times. V is TRBV11-2 and J is TRBJ2-3, with a weak D call TRBD2 (6 bases). From germline, CDR1 is SGHAT and CDR2 FQNNGV. V gave up 3 bases and J gave up 2 bases, with 12 bases separating them. The CDR3 runs to 15 residues. The CDR3 DNA sequence: TGTGCCAGCAGCTTTCGGCTAGCGTTCACAGATACGCAGTATTTT. Protein product: CASSFRLAFTDTQYF.

The chain is built from TRBV4-1 and TRBJ2-2, with 7 bases aligning to TRBD2. This CDR3 comprises 14 residues. The V gene end was trimmed by 2 bases and the J gene end by 6 bases; junction bases not matched to a gene: 3. CDR1 and CDR2 from the germline V gene are MGHRA and YSYEKL. CDR3 sequence (DNA): TGCGCCAGCAGCCAAAGGACTAGATCCGGGGAGCTGTTTTTT. Translated: CASSQRTRSGELFF.

The rearrangement links TRBV9 to TRBJ2-2, with TRBD2 matching over 8 bases. The ends lost 4 bases at V and 2 bases at J; junction bases unmatched: 10. Germline loops: CDR1 SGDLS, CDR2 YYNGEE. CDR3 length: 17 residues. The CDR3, as DNA: TGTGCCAGCAGCTCCAGGAGCGGGGGTACCAACACCGGGGAGCTGTTTTTT. This translates into CASSSRSGGTNTGELFF.

J is TRBJ1-1 and V is TRBV7-9; TRBD1 matches at 9 bases. This CDR3 is 15 amino acids long. Trimming removed 4 bases from V and 1 base from J; junction bases left unmatched: 4. Germline V CDR1 and CDR2: SEHNR, FQNEAQ (reference sequence). The CDR3: CASSSGTGSNTEAFF. As DNA, the CDR3 is TGTGCCAGCAGCTCTGGGACAGGGTCGAACACTGAAGCTTTCTTT. Using reference TRBV7-9 and TRBJ1-1 for the parts outside the CDR3, the full variable domain is DTGVSQNPRHKITKRGQNVTFRCDPISEHNRLYWYRQTLGQGPEFLTYFQNEAQLEKSRLLSDRFSAERPKGSFSTLEIQRTEQGDSAMYLCASSSGTGSNTEAFFGQGTRLTVV.

V gene TRBV19 combines with J gene TRBJ2-5; D is unresolved. The DNA matches TRBJ2-7 better at its end, which makes the J call doubtful. Germline-derived CDR1 and CDR2 are LNHDA and SQIVND (reference sequence). CDR3 length equals 14 residues. The CDR3 here is CASSARSELYEQYF. The CDR3 region has the DNA TGTGCCAGTAGTGCCCGATCGGAATTATACGAGCAGTACTTC.

This clonotype appeared a few times. CDR3: CASSVSSGRLGNEQFF. For the CDR3, the DNA is TGTGCCAGCAGCGTATCTAGCGGGCGATTAGGGAATGAGCAGTTCTTC. J is TRBJ2-1 and V is TRBV9; 8 nucleotides agree with TRBD2. CDR3 length: 16 amino acids. CDR1 is SGDLS, CDR2 YYNGEE, per germline. Unmatched junction bases numbered 10, after V lost 1 base and J lost 7 bases.

This clonotype was seen more than once but under ten times. J is TRBJ2-1 and V is TRBV24-1, with 7 positions matching TRBD2. CDR3 length: 17 amino acids. V lost 3 bases, J lost 8 bases, and 15 bases stayed unmatched. Germline lookup yields CDR1 KGHDR and CDR2 SFDVKD. The CDR3 nucleotides are TGTGCCACCAGTGATGCACTATGGTGGGAGGGCCAAGATGAGCAGTTCTTC. Translation: CATSDALWWEGQDEQFF.

The chain combines TRBV20-1 with TRBJ2-3; D is undetermined. Trimming shortened V by 5 bases and J by 4 bases, and 13 bases separated the two germline ends. Per germline, CDR1 DFQATT and CDR2 SNEGSKA (reference sequence). The length of the CDR3 is 13 residues. The CDR3 loop is CSALDPNADTQYF. The CDR3 coding sequence is TGCAGTGCTCTGGACCCGAACGCAGATACGCAGTATTTT.

Ten or more counts support this clonotype. This sequence joins TRBV12-3 or TRBV12-4 and TRBJ1-2; D is uncertain. The CDR3 loop spans 13 amino acids. Trimming removed 3 bases from V and 4 bases from J, with 9 bases in between. In DNA form, the CDR3 reads TGTGCCAGCAGTTTCGGACGGACCTATGGCTACACCTTC. The encoded protein is CASSFGRTYGYTF.

This clonotype was found many times. The chain carries TRBV5-5 and TRBJ2-3; 7 positions match TRBD1. The CDR3 is made up of 15 amino acids. Germline CDR1 reads SGHKS; CDR2 reads YYEKEE (reference sequence). The ends lost 0 bases at V and 8 bases at J; junction bases unmatched: 9. The CDR3 region is CASSLDATGTLTQYF. The CDR3 coding sequence is TGTGCCAGCAGCTTGGACGCGACAGGGACCCTTACGCAGTATTTT.